These T cell receptor beta chains were read from a single sample in a study of T cell responses to AZD1222 COVID-19 vaccine. Data came from immunoSEQ multiplex PCR; TCRdb stores just in-frame clones and leaves some out. The table includes about 89,000 clones, roughly 90% detected once. The material sequenced was peripheral blood, taken 28 days after the second AZD1222 dose. These receptors all stem from an adult who received the AZD1222 COVID-19 vaccine. Both conserved end residues are part of each CDR3. The D gene is left open where the match is weak. Some rows mark clone size as missing; the rest say once, few, many or name a class of expanded clone.

>TRBJ1-2|NA|TRBV5-6|NA
TGTGCCAGCAGCTTGGTGTCCAGGTCTAACTATGGCTACACCTTC
CASSLVSRSNYGYTF
>TRBJ1-2|TRBD1|TRBV7-2|NA
TGTGCCAGCAGCCCCTCACAGGGGAGCTATGGCTACACCTTC
CASSPSQGSYGYTF
>TRBJ1-2|NA|TRBV29-1|NA
TGCAGCGTTACAGGGATTGGGTATGGCTACACCTTC
CSVTGIGYGYTF
>TRBJ2-6|TRBD1|TRBV5-1|once
TGCGCCAGCAAGGGGACAGGGTTAACTGGGGCCAACGTCCTGACTTTC
CASKGTGLTGANVLTF
>TRBJ2-2|NA|TRBV7-3|few
TGTGCCAGCAGCTTACTATCGACAGGTCAGACCGGGGAGCTGTTTTTT
CASSLLSTGQTGELFF
>TRBJ2-1|TRBD2|TRBV11-3|NA
TGTGCCAGCAGCCCACGGACGAGCGGGGGGGGCTATGAGCAGTTCTTC
CASSPRTSGGGYEQFF
>TRBJ2-4|NA|TRBV5-5|NA
TGTGCCAGCAGCTTCGGGATCTCGGACGACATTCAGTACTTC
CASSFGISDDIQYF
>TRBJ1-5|NA|TRBV9|NA
TGTGCCAGCAGCGTTGGTACTGGGTCCAATCAGCCCCAGCATTTT
CASSVGTGSNQPQHF
>TRBJ2-3|NA|TRBV29-1|NA
TGCAGCGTTGGAGAGTCAGATACGCAGTATTTT
CSVGESDTQYF
>TRBJ1-5|NA|TRBV3-1/TRBV3-2|few
TGTGCCAGCAGCCGCAAACCCGAAGACAGCTTCAATCAGCCCCAGCATTTT
CASSRKPEDSFNQPQHF
>TRBJ1-2|TRBD1|TRBV28|NA
TGTGCCAGCAGTCCTAGGACAGGGGGCTCGTCTAACTATGGCTACACCTTC
CASSPRTGGSSNYGYTF
>TRBJ1-5|NA|TRBV5-4|few
TGTGCCAGCAGTCGCGACGGAAATAGCAATCAGCCCCAGCATTTT
CASSRDGNSNQPQHF
>TRBJ1-4|TRBD1|TRBV30|NA
TGTGCCTGGGATGGACAGGGGGGAGAAAAACTGTTTTTT
CAWDGQGGEKLFF
>TRBJ2-3|TRBD2|TRBV2|NA
TGTGCCAGTAGGACTAGCGGGGGGTTCACAGATACGCAGTATTTT
CASRTSGGFTDTQYF
>TRBJ1-2|TRBD1|TRBV28|NA
TGTGCCAGCAGACCTCCGGGACAGGGGGCTGGCTACACCTTC
CASRPPGQGAGYTF
>TRBJ1-2|NA|TRBV7-9|NA
TGTGCCAGCAGCTCCTTGGCAGGGCTCTATGGCTACACCTTC
CASSSLAGLYGYTF
>TRBJ1-2|NA|TRBV4-3|NA
TGCGCCAGCAGCCAAGATAGGCCCGGGGGCGATGGCTACACCTTC
CASSQDRPGGDGYTF
>TRBJ1-3|TRBD1|TRBV5-1|NA
TGCGCCAGCAGCGACCGGACAGGGGCCGGAAACACCATATATTTT
CASSDRTGAGNTIYF
>TRBJ1-2|TRBD1|TRBV5-1|NA
TGCGCCAGCAGTCACGGGGGGACAGGGTCTAACTATGGCTACACCTTC
CASSHGGTGSNYGYTF
>TRBJ2-7|NA|TRBV7-9|NA
TGTGCCAGCAGCTCGCGAGGGGCAGAGCAGTACTTC
CASSSRGAEQYF
>TRBJ1-5|TRBD1|TRBV29-1|NA
TGCAGCGTTGATGAGCGGGAACCGCCGAGAAACAGGGGTCAGCCCCAGCATTTT
CSVDEREPPRNRGQPQHF
>TRBJ1-2|TRBD1|TRBV13|once
TGTGCCAGCAGCTTATTAGCAGGGGGTATCTATGGCTACACCTTC
CASSLLAGGIYGYTF
>TRBJ1-2|NA|TRBV28|NA
TGTGCCAGCAGCCCAACAGACTACTTAGGCTACACCTTC
CASSPTDYLGYTF
>TRBJ1-2|NA|TRBV6-2/TRBV6-3|NA
TGTGCCAGCAGTTACAATCGTGGGGCTAATGGCTACACCTTC
CASSYNRGANGYTF
>TRBJ1-4|NA|TRBV6-6|NA
TGTGCCAGCAGTCCCAGAGGGGCAGAGGGGCCCCTGAATGAAAAACTGTTTTTT
CASSPRGAEGPLNEKLFF
>TRBJ1-1|NA|TRBV11-2|NA
TGTGCCAGCAGCTTAGATCTAGGAGGTCCTTTCTTT
CASSLDLGGPFF
>TRBJ2-3|TRBD1|TRBV19|NA
TGTGCCAGTAGTGAATCCGGGACAGGGAACACAGATACGCAGTATTTT
CASSESGTGNTDTQYF
>TRBJ1-5|NA|TRBV6-6|NA
TGTGCCAGCAGTTACTCGACAGCCGATCAGCCCCAGCATTTT
CASSYSTADQPQHF
>TRBJ1-2|NA|TRBV5-4|NA
TGTGCCAGCAGCTTGGGCTCAGGGGACTTCTACACCTTC
CASSLGSGDFYTF
>TRBJ2-1|NA|TRBV24-1|NA
TGTGCCACCAGTGATTCTCAATACAGAGAGCAGTTCTTC
CATSDSQYREQFF
>TRBJ2-2|NA|TRBV2|NA
TGTGCCAGCTTGAGAGGCGGGACATATACCGGGGAGCTGTTTTTT
CASLRGGTYTGELFF
>TRBJ1-1|TRBD1|TRBV7-9|NA
TGTGCCAGCAGCTTCAAACAGGGGCTGGGAGCACCTGAAGCTTTCTTT
CASSFKQGLGAPEAFF
>TRBJ2-5|TRBD2|TRBV6-5|NA
TGTGCCAGCAGGTCGGGACTAGTCGTCGAGACCCAGTACTTC
CASRSGLVVETQYF
>TRBJ1-4|TRBD1|TRBV3-1/TRBV3-2|NA
TGTGCCAGCAGCCCCCGGCTGGCAGGGGGAGAAAAACTGTTTTTT
CASSPRLAGGEKLFF
>TRBJ2-6|NA|TRBV5-1|NA
TGCGCCAGCAGCCGCTCCGGGACAACGGCCTCTGGGGCCAACGTCCTGACTTTC
CASSRSGTTASGANVLTF
>TRBJ1-2|TRBD1|TRBV5-4|NA
TGTGCCAGCAGCTCCGACAGGGCAAAAGGCTACACCTTC
CASSSDRAKGYTF
>TRBJ1-1|TRBD1|TRBV9|NA
TGTGCCAGCAGCTCCCCGGGACAGGGAGGTTCAGCTTTCTTT
CASSSPGQGGSAFF
>TRBJ1-2|NA|TRBV27|NA
TGTGCCAGCAGTTTTGACAGGATAAACTATGGCTACACCTTC
CASSFDRINYGYTF
>TRBJ1-1|NA|TRBV2|NA
TGTGCCAGCAGTAGGACAAGGAACACTGAAGCTTTCTTT
CASSRTRNTEAFF
>TRBJ1-2|NA|TRBV28|NA
TGTGCCAGCAGTTTAAGGCAGCGAAACTATGGCTACACCTTC
CASSLRQRNYGYTF
>TRBJ1-1|NA|TRBV11-3|NA
TGTGCCAGCAGCGGGATCAACACTGAAGCTTTCTTT
CASSGINTEAFF
>TRBJ2-7|NA|TRBV11-3|NA
TGTGCCAGCAGCTCCGCAGCGGGTTACTCCTACGAGCAGTACTTC
CASSSAAGYSYEQYF
>TRBJ1-2|NA|TRBV29-1|NA
TGCAGCGTGGGGGGACTGCGATATGGCTACACCTTC
CSVGGLRYGYTF
>TRBJ1-1|TRBD1|TRBV11-2|NA
TGTGCCAGCGACTCCTCCGTCAGGGGGCCCTTGCGGGGACTTTGGGCTTTCTTT
CASDSSVRGPLRGLWAFF
>TRBJ1-2|NA|TRBV7-9|NA
TGTGCCAGCAGCTTAGGACTAACAGGGACCTATGGCTACACCTTC
CASSLGLTGTYGYTF
>TRBJ1-2|NA|TRBV28|NA
TGTGCCAGCAGTTTAGGGTCCCGCCAATACGGCTACACCTTC
CASSLGSRQYGYTF
>TRBJ2-7|TRBD2|TRBV19|NA
TGTGCCAGTAGTATTTTAGCCCTGACTAGCGGGATTTACGAGCAGTACTTC
CASSILALTSGIYEQYF
>TRBJ1-3|NA|TRBV5-1|few
TGCGCCAGCAGCTTGGAACAGGCTGGAAACACCATATATTTT
CASSLEQAGNTIYF
>TRBJ1-2|NA|TRBV5-1|NA
TGCGCCAGCAGCTTGGGGGGACCGGCCACCGGCTACACCTTC
CASSLGGPATGYTF
>TRBJ1-6|TRBD1|TRBV2|NA
TGTGCCAGCAGTGAAGAGGCCAGGGGGCATTCACCCCTCCACTTT
CASSEEARGHSPLHF
>TRBJ1-2|NA|TRBV7-2|NA
TGTGCCAGCAGCCCCCGGGGAGGGGAGATCTATGGCTACACCTTC
CASSPRGGEIYGYTF
>TRBJ1-2|NA|TRBV18|NA
TGTGCCAGCTCACCCGGGGGGCCGGGTGGCTACACCTTC
CASSPGGPGGYTF
>TRBJ1-2|TRBD1|TRBV5-4|NA
TGTGCCAGCACCCGGCGGGCGGGACAGGGACCTTCCCACTATGGCTACACCTTC
CASTRRAGQGPSHYGYTF
>TRBJ1-6|NA|TRBV7-2|NA
TGTGCCAGCAGCTTAAGGAGTCAGGGGACGTCACCCCTCCACTTT
CASSLRSQGTSPLHF
>TRBJ1-6|NA|TRBV4-3|NA
TGCGCCAGCAGCCAAGATCCAGGCGGTCACAATTCACCCCTCCACTTT
CASSQDPGGHNSPLHF
>TRBJ1-2|NA|TRBV5-1|NA
TGCGCCAGCAGCTTTTCCGACAGGATTAACTACACCTTC
CASSFSDRINYTF
>TRBJ1-6|TRBD1|TRBV3-1/TRBV3-2|NA
TGTGCCAGCAGCCAGGGACAGGGGGGCTCACCCCTCCACTTT
CASSQGQGGSPLHF
>TRBJ2-2|NA|TRBV30|NA
TGTGCCTGGAGTGCTAAATTTATTAACACCGGGGAGCTATTTTTT
CAWSAKFINTGELFF